This T cell receptor (beta chain) originates from a study of blood T cell repertoires in COVID-19. Overall study: T cells, B-cell-depleted T cells, or PBMCs provided the cDNA or gDNA that served as material.

CDR3 length: 15 residues. The V end lost 8 bases, the J end lost 0 bases, and 17 bases lay between the germline ends. CDR1 is MDHEN, CDR2 SYDVKM, per germline. Original processing methods: Using reference gene primer amplification, nucleated cell counts were estimated. Sequencing was performed with immunoSEQ multiplex PCR; in TCRdb, only in-frame clones are kept and a portion is missing. D and trimming come from the DNA, and the V and J calls and clone size come from that table. The sample holds about 220,000 clones, roughly 80% seen once. Sequencing was carried out using peripheral blood. The clonotype comes from a woman aged 80 or older with COVID-19, enrolled during active disease. The V and J genes are TRBV28 and TRBJ2-7, with TRBD1 as a possible D gene (5 bases). The CDR3 spells CASYPRGRSSYEQYF. CDR3 in DNA: TGTGCCAGCTACCCTAGGGGTAGGAGCTCCTACGAGCAGTACTTC.